These 5 T cell receptor beta chains came from one sample sequenced in a study of blood T cells in healthy people across ages (dated by TCRdb to about 2015). Receptors were amplified or captured by 5' RACE. Sequencer: Illumina HiSeq 2500. The second PCR ran for about 7 to 11 cycles and used a J-beta primer mix along with a sample-barcoded 5' primer. The public reads were reanalyzed by TCRdb: fastp trimming at Q25, MiXCR alignment, in-frame beta chains only. When rows share a CDR3 protein, they turn into one entry using the most common DNA and genes. The sample table contains 800,000 to 1,300,000 distinct CDR3 sequences; only one count was recorded for around 25% of them. Approximately 0.79% of the sample is held by the ten biggest clonotypes. These data were also filed under a second study, of T cells of mothers and their children.

Sequenced material: blood. The receptors here all came from a girl aged 2 to 10 in good health.

This clonotype occurred a few times. The chain carries TRBV20-1 and TRBJ1-4; D is unclear. This CDR3 is built from 16 residues. Germline V gene data show CDR1 as DFQATT and CDR2 as SNEGSKA (reference sequence). V shed 4 bases and J shed 8 bases, with 23 bases lying between them. Here the CDR3 reads CSANGWDALSREKLFF. The CDR3 DNA reads TGCAGTGCTAACGGATGGGATGCCCTGTCCCGGGAAAAACTGTTTTTT.

This clonotype was observed a handful of times. The rearrangement joins TRBV7-9 to TRBJ2-7; no clear D gene. Germline V gives CDR1 SEHNR, CDR2 FQNEAQ (reference sequence). V lost 5 bases and J lost 2, with 13 bases in between. This CDR3 spans 14 amino acids. CDR3 loop: CASSRSGQTYEQYF. CDR3 DNA sequence: TGTGCCAGCAGCCGAAGTGGTCAGACCTACGAGCAGTACTTC.

The J gene is TRBJ2-3, the V gene TRBV5-1; no definite D call. The germline gives CDR1 SGHRS, CDR2 YFSETQ. Trimming removed 5 bases from V and 3 bases from J, with 16 bases in between. The CDR3 is made up of 15 amino acids. For the CDR3, the DNA is TGCGCCAGCAGGGGGATGGCGGTAGGGACAGATACGCAGTATTTT. Translated, it gives CASRGMAVGTDTQYF.

The chain uses TRBV4-2 and TRBJ2-5; tentatively, D is TRBD1 (6 bases). The end of the DNA is better explained by TRBJ2-7, so the J call may be wrong. The CDR3 covers 15 residues. CDR1 and CDR2 (germline): LGHNA, YNFKEQ. As DNA, the CDR3 is TGTGCCAGCAGCCTCCGGGACATGGGATCCTACGAGCAGTACTTC. This sequence encodes CASSLRDMGSYEQYF.

This clonotype showed up just a few times. This rearrangement joins TRBV5-1 to TRBJ2-2, with a possible D match to TRBD2 (5 bases). Germline V gives CDR1 SGHRS, CDR2 YFSETQ. V dropped 6 bases and J dropped 0 bases, with 12 bases sitting between them. The CDR3 totals 15 residues. CDR3 sequence reads: CASKEDDSNTGELFF. The DNA for the CDR3 is TGCGCCAGCAAGGAGGACGACTCGAACACCGGGGAGCTGTTTTTT.